The 27 T cell receptor beta chains below come from one sample, sequenced in a study of T cells in Graves' hyperthyroidism and ophthalmopathy. Researchers took RNA transcripts and amplified the TCR beta CDR3 regions from them. A set of HTBI primers served as the primers for a first-round RT-PCR of the TCR CDR3. TCRdb passed the multiplex PCR reads through MiXCR, listing each CDR3 protein once. Among 380,000 or so distinct CDR3 sequences listed, about 13% were seen once. Sequenced sample: blood. All receptors derive from a man aged 25 to 40 with Graves' hyperthyroidism that later progressed to Graves' ophthalmopathy.

This clonotype was detected only a few times. This CDR3 is CASSTTSGIFFYGYTF. The CDR3 DNA is TGCGCCAGCAGCACCACCTCGGGCATCTTCTTCTATGGCTACACCTTC. The V call is TRBV5-1, the J call TRBJ1-2, with no clear D. Trimming took 4 bases from V and 4 from J, leaving 20 bases between them. Germline V CDR1 and CDR2: SGHRS, YFSETQ. The CDR3 loop spans 16 amino acids.

This clonotype was observed many times. V is TRBV11-2 and J is TRBJ2-7; tentatively, D is TRBD2 (5 bases). V shed 1 base and J shed 6 bases, with 10 bases lying between them. The CDR3 has 13 amino acids. Germline V gene data show CDR1 as SGHAT and CDR2 as FQNNGV. CDR3 sequence: CASSLVGAAEQYF. Written as DNA, the CDR3 is TGTGCCAGCAGCTTAGTAGGAGCGGCCGAGCAGTACTTC.

Only a few counts were recorded for this clonotype. CDR3 DNA: TGTGCCAGCAGCTTAGCGGCGGAGGGCTCCGAGCAGTACTTC. It codes for CASSLAAEGSEQYF. The rearrangement joins TRBV7-6 to TRBJ2-7; TRBD2 might be the D (6 bases). The CDR3 runs to 14 residues. Germline CDR1 reads SGHVS; CDR2 reads FNYEAQ. The V end lost 0 bases, the J end lost 6 bases, and 12 bases lay between the germline ends.

The table lists this clonotype with many counts. The chain joins TRBV20-1 to TRBJ1-2; 8 nucleotides align to TRBD1. Trimming removed 1 base from V and 0 bases from J; junction bases left unmatched: 13. Germline CDR1 is DFQATT and CDR2 is SNEGSKA (reference sequence). The CDR3 has 18 amino acids. The CDR3 DNA is TGCAGTGCTAGAGGCTTCTCACAGGGGGGACTGACTAACTATGGCTACACCTTC. This translates into CSARGFSQGGLTNYGYTF.

This clonotype came up a few times. The chain is built from TRBV25-1 and TRBJ1-3; perhaps TRBD1 as D (5 bases). The CDR3 loop spans 14 amino acids. The germline gives CDR1 MGHDK, CDR2 SYGVNS. Trimming removed 3 bases at V and 3 bases at J, with 9 bases between. This CDR3 reads CASSDAGNGNTIYF. CDR3 sequence (DNA): TGTGCCAGCAGTGACGCAGGGAATGGAAACACCATATATTTT.

This clonotype appeared a few times. J is TRBJ1-2 and V is TRBV5-1; no reliable D call. The germline gives CDR1 SGHRS, CDR2 YFSETQ. The germline V and J ends were trimmed by 0 bases and 3 bases, with 9 bases remaining between them. The CDR3 totals 14 residues. In DNA form, the CDR3 reads TGCGCCAGCAGCTTGGGTGGACCCCACTATGGCTACACCTTC. This sequence encodes CASSLGGPHYGYTF.

Comments on this clonotype: This may come from a read error, since a much larger clone is one base off. The genes are TRBV5-1 and TRBJ1-2; no clear D. CDR3 length: 12 residues. Germline V gives CDR1 SGHRS, CDR2 YFSETQ. CDR3: CASSSGVYGYTF. For the CDR3, the DNA is TGTGCCAGCAGCTCCGGGGTATATGGCTACACCTTC.

The chain joins TRBV7-6 to TRBJ2-2, with D tentatively TRBD2 (6 bases). The CDR3 has 16 residues. Germline CDR1 reads SGHVS; CDR2 reads FNYEAQ. Trimming pared 5 bases from V and 1 base from J, leaving 14 bases between. In nucleotides, the CDR3 is TGTGCCAGCAGCGCCCGGACGGGGGTGAACACCGGGGAGCTGTTTTTT. Translated: CASSARTGVNTGELFF.

This clonotype was recorded many times. The V and J genes are TRBV28 and TRBJ1-2, with D maybe TRBD1 (6 bases). Germline V gene sequence: CDR1 MDHEN, CDR2 SYDVKM. CDR3 length: 12 amino acids. V was clipped by 8 bases and J by 1 base, with 8 bases between them. The CDR3 spells CASGRGNYGYTF. In DNA form, the CDR3 reads TGTGCCAGCGGCAGGGGTAACTATGGCTACACCTTC.

V usage is TRBV15 and J usage is TRBJ2-7; TRBD2 aligns across 8 bases. V was pared by 0 bases and J by 3 bases, with 7 bases of the junction left unmatched. This CDR3 contains 16 residues. Germline V gene data show CDR1 as LNHNV and CDR2 as YYDKDF (reference sequence). This CDR3 is CATSRDDAGGRYEQYF. The CDR3 DNA sequence: TGTGCCACCAGCAGAGATGATGCGGGGGGCCGCTACGAGCAGTACTTC. The full variable domain, completed using reference TRBV15 and TRBJ2-7, is DAMVIQNPRYQVTQFGKPVTLSCSQTLNHNVMYWYQQKSSQAPKLLFHYYDKDFNNEADTPDNFQSRRPNTSFCFLDIRSPGLGDTAMYLCATSRDDAGGRYEQYFGPGTRLTVT.

The sample holds a few counts of this clonotype. The rearrangement joins TRBV6-5 to TRBJ2-1; the match to TRBD1 covers 7 bases. J was trimmed by 4 bases and V by 0 bases; bases with no gene match: 0. This CDR3 has 14 residues. Germline CDR1 MNHEY, CDR2 SVGAGI. The CDR3 DNA reads as TGTGCCAGCAGTTACTCGACAGGGTACAATGAGCAGTTCTTC. Its translation is CASSYSTGYNEQFF.

This clonotype was seen more than once but under ten times. V gene TRBV7-9 combines with J gene TRBJ2-1; TRBD2 agrees at 7 bases. Looked up from germline, CDR1 is SEHNR and CDR2 is FQNEAQ (reference sequence). The CDR3 is made up of 16 amino acids. V trimming: 5 bases; J trimming: 2 bases; junction bases outside the gene matches: 9. The CDR3 DNA is TGTGCCAGCAGCATCGAGCGGGGCTCAACCTACAATGAGCAGTTCTTC. It encodes CASSIERGSTYNEQFF.

The chain combines TRBV4-1 with TRBJ1-6; D remains ambiguous. With 5 bases removed from V and 7 bases from J, the gap between germline ends came to 6 bases. CDR3 length equals 12 residues. Germline assignment: CDR1 MGHRA and CDR2 YSYEKL. CDR3 sequence (DNA): TGCGCCAGCAGCTATAAGAATTCACCCCTCCACTTT. Protein product: CASSYKNSPLHF.

In its sample, this clonotype was seen many times. This chain uses TRBV12-3 or TRBV12-4 with TRBJ1-2, with a tentative D call TRBD1 (5 bases). This CDR3 has 13 residues. V lost 5 bases, J lost 0 bases, and 7 bases lay in between. CDR3 sequence reads: CASSRQTNYGYTF. CDR3 DNA sequence: TGTGCCAGCAGTAGACAGACTAACTATGGCTACACCTTC.

This clonotype was seen many times. The chain links TRBV7-9 to TRBJ2-5; 8 bases line up with TRBD2. The CDR3 is 15 residues long. Germline assignment: CDR1 SEHNR and CDR2 FQNEAQ (reference sequence). Germline trimming cut 2 bases from V and 5 bases from J; bases unmatched to any gene: 7. The CDR3 protein is CASSLRISGVETQYF. CDR3 nucleotides: TGTGCCAGCAGCTTAAGGATTAGCGGGGTCGAGACCCAGTACTTC.

This clonotype came up a few times. Lacking the conserved final phenylalanine or tryptophan, this CDR3 likely reflects a read error. The chain recombines TRBV7-9 with TRBJ2-3; no reliable D call. The CDR3 has 15 amino acids. The germline V gene encodes CDR1 SEHNR and CDR2 FQNEAQ (reference sequence). V was shortened by 8 bases and J by 0 bases, with 15 bases between the two germline ends. CDR3 DNA sequence: TGTGCCAGCGTAGCTTGGGAATCTAGCACAGATACGCAGTATTTA. Translation gives CASVAWESSTDTQYL.

In this sample, this clonotype turned up a few times. This chain connects TRBV10-3 to TRBJ2-3; unclear D gene. The V gene lost 8 bases and the J gene lost 5 bases, with 11 bases spanning the gap. Germline CDR1 reads ENHRY; CDR2 reads SYGVKD. CDR3 length: 12 amino acids. The CDR3: CAIRPTEDTQYF. The CDR3 region has the DNA TGTGCCATCCGCCCAACCGAAGATACGCAGTATTTT.

This chain uses TRBV4-2 with TRBJ1-6, with a weak D call TRBD1 (5 bases). Germline CDR1 reads LGHNA; CDR2 reads YNFKEQ. V was trimmed by 0 bases and J by 10 bases, leaving 13 bases between them. The CDR3 runs 15 residues. CDR3 amino acids: CASSQERQSQSPLHF. The CDR3 DNA reads TGTGCCAGCAGCCAAGAGAGACAGTCCCAGTCACCCCTCCACTTT.

The chain joins TRBV6-1 to TRBJ1-1; no clear D. With 10 bases removed from V and 4 bases from J, the gap between germline ends came to 19 bases. There are 14 residues in the CDR3. In germline, CDR1 is MNHNS, CDR2 SASEGT. DNA of the CDR3: TGTGCCACCTCCCATGGGCTCCTTTTCACTGAAGCTTTCTTT. Protein sequence: CATSHGLLFTEAFF.

V gene TRBV12-3 or TRBV12-4 combines with J gene TRBJ2-1; no definite D call. CDR3 size: 13 residues. Between the trimmed V and J ends, which lost 3 bases and 8 bases, there was a span of 11 bases. The CDR3 reads CASSFQDLDEQFF. Here the CDR3 DNA reads TGTGCCAGCAGTTTTCAGGACCTCGATGAGCAGTTCTTC.

The chain carries TRBV12-3 or TRBV12-4 and TRBJ2-2; D assignment may be TRBD1 or TRBD2 (6 bases each). The CDR3 has 16 amino acids. Trimming left V 3 bases short and J 1 base short, with 12 bases between. CDR3 DNA sequence: TGTGCCAGCAGTTTTGTAGGGGGGCTGAACACCGGGGAGCTGTTTTTT. Encoded protein: CASSFVGGLNTGELFF.

This clonotype was seen ten or more times. V gene TRBV11-3 combines with J gene TRBJ1-1, with 12 bases that match TRBD1. V was pared by 3 bases and J by 11 bases, with 4 bases of the junction left unmatched. The length of the CDR3 is 13 residues. CDR1 and CDR2 (germline): SGHNT, YENEEA. CDR3 nucleotides: TGTGCCAGCAGCTTGGGGACAGGGGGCGCGGCTTTCTTT. Encoded protein: CASSLGTGGAAFF.

The V gene is TRBV7-9, the J gene TRBJ2-4, with unresolved D. The CDR3 totals 13 residues. Germline-derived CDR1 and CDR2 are SEHNR and FQNEAQ (reference sequence). V was pared by 9 bases and J by 0 bases, with 9 bases between. This CDR3 reads CARPPLAKNIQYF. The CDR3 DNA reads as TGTGCCAGGCCGCCTCTAGCCAAAAACATTCAGTACTTC. Complete variable domain (other parts from reference TRBV7-9 and TRBJ2-4): DTGVSQNPRHKITKRGQNVTFRCDPISEHNRLYWYRQTLGQGPEFLTYFQNEAQLEKSRLLSDRFSAERPKGSFSTLEIQRTEQGDSAMYLCARPPLAKNIQYFGAGTRLSVL.

This clonotype was seen only a few times. This sequence joins TRBV3-1 and TRBJ2-7; D possibly corresponds to TRBD2 (6 bases). The CDR3 is 16 residues long. Germline V lookup: CDR1 LGHDT, CDR2 YNNKEL (reference sequence). The V gene lost 0 bases and the J gene lost 4 bases, with 16 bases spanning the gap. DNA for the CDR3: TGTGCCAGCAGCCAAGATCGGAGGGGTTCATCGTACGAGCAGTACTTC. Its translation is CASSQDRRGSSYEQYF.

The rearrangement joins TRBV6-6 to TRBJ1-4; D unresolved. The CDR3 is made up of 13 amino acids. V was trimmed by 2 bases and J by 8 bases, leaving 9 bases between them. Germline V gene data show CDR1 as MNHNY and CDR2 as SVGAGI (reference sequence). CDR3 nucleotides: TGTGCCAGCAGTTACGCCGGGCGGGAAAAACTGTTTTTT. Translating it yields CASSYAGREKLFF.

This clonotype has a count of ten or more. V usage is TRBV11-2 and J usage is TRBJ1-2; D possibly corresponds to TRBD1 (5 bases). V was shortened by 2 bases and J by 8 bases, with 15 bases between the two germline ends. Germline V gives CDR1 SGHAT, CDR2 FQNNGV. The CDR3 is 14 residues long. In DNA, the CDR3 is TGTGCCAGCAGCTTATCCAAGGGGCTAGGGGGCTACACCTTC. Its protein is CASSLSKGLGGYTF.

This clonotype was recorded many times. The genes are TRBV10-3 and TRBJ1-5; D is ambiguous. Trimming removed 4 bases from V and 2 bases from J, with 6 bases in between. This CDR3 contains 13 residues. Germline CDR1 and CDR2: ENHRY and SYGVKD. As DNA, the CDR3 is TGTGCCATCAGTGGAGAGGGCAATCAGCCCCAGCATTTT. This sequence encodes CAISGEGNQPQHF.